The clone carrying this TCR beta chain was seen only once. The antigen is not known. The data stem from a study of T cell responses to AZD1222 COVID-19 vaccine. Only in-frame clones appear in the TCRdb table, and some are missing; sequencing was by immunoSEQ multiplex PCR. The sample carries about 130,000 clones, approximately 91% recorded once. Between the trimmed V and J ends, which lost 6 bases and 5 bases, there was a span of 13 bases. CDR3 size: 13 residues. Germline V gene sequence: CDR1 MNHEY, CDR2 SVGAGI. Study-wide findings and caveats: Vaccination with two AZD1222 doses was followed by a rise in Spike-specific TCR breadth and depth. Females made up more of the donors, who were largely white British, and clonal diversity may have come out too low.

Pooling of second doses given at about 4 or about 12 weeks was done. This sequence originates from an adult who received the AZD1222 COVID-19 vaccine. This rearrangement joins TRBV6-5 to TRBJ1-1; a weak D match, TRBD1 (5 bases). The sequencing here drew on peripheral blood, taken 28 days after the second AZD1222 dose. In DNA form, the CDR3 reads TGTGCCAGCAGCTACCAAGGGGAGACTGAAGCTTTCTTT. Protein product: CASSYQGETEAFF.